The 23 T cell receptor beta chains below come from one sample, sequenced in a study of beta chain features in type 1 diabetes. Study-level points and caveats: Type 1 diabetes patients showed a moderate but significant shortening of TCRB CDR3s in all four CD4+ subsets.

Of the isolated RNA, all was reverse transcribed, and so the sequenced material was expressed TCRB transcripts. Assay used: immunoSEQ multiplex PCR; TCRdb lists only in-frame clones, some missing. This table has 300,000 to 450,000 clones, around 9.6% appearing once. For these TCRs, the target antigens are not known. Sequencing was performed on central memory CD4+ T cells from blood. These receptors all stem from a man in his thirties or forties with type 1 diabetes.

This rearrangement joins TRBV2 to TRBJ1-5, with 7 bases aligning to TRBD1. Germline values: CDR1 SNHLY, CDR2 FYNNEI. J lost 7 bases, V lost 4 bases, and 4 bases had no gene match. CDR3 size: 13 residues. CDR3 nucleotides: TGTGCCAGCAGTGGACAGGGTGGACAGCCCCAGCATTTT. This encodes CASSGQGGQPQHF.

This clone showed up just a few times. The chain carries TRBV7-3 and TRBJ1-4; D may be TRBD1 (5 bases). The length of the CDR3 is 17 residues. Looked up from germline, CDR1 is SGHTA and CDR2 is FQGTGA. V was clipped by 5 bases and J by 0 bases, with 16 bases between them. The CDR3, as DNA: TGTGCCAGCAGCCAAGAGCCCCCACAGGCAACTAATGAAAAACTGTTTTTT. Protein product: CASSQEPPQATNEKLFF.

The genes are TRBV11-2 and TRBJ1-3; D is ambiguous. The germline V gene encodes CDR1 SGHAT and CDR2 FQNNGV. The CDR3 length is 13 residues. The V end was cut by 6 bases, the J end by 4 bases, with 10 bases between. The CDR3 protein is CASSPRGGNTIYF. DNA of the CDR3: TGTGCCAGCAGTCCCAGAGGGGGAAACACCATATATTTT.

There are a few counts of this clone. J is TRBJ1-3 and V is TRBV30, with D possibly being TRBD1 (5 bases). CDR3 length: 12 residues. CDR1 is GTSNPN and CDR2 is SVGIG in the germline V gene (reference sequence). V dropped 3 bases and J dropped 4 bases, with 7 bases sitting between them. CDR3 bases: TGTGCCTGGAGCCGACAGGGAAACACCATATATTTT. Translated, it gives CAWSRQGNTIYF.

The chain joins TRBV28 to TRBJ2-7; TRBD2 agrees at 9 bases. V shed 7 bases, J shed 2 bases, and the junction held 6 bases outside the gene matches. The germline CDR1 and CDR2 sequences are MDHEN and SYDVKM. This CDR3 has 14 residues. CDR3 DNA sequence: TGTGCCAGCACCTTAGCGGGGGAGGCCTACGAGCAGTACTTC. It translates to CASTLAGEAYEQYF.

This clone was seen repeatedly, ten times or more. The genes are TRBV11-2 and TRBJ2-5; D might be TRBD1 (5 bases). The CDR3 has 12 residues. V dropped 8 bases and J dropped 5 bases, with 12 bases sitting between them. The germline gives CDR1 SGHAT, CDR2 FQNNGV. This CDR3 reads CASEGVGETQYF. The CDR3 bases are TGTGCCAGCGAAGGGGTTGGGGAGACCCAGTACTTC.

There are a few counts of this clone. This chain connects TRBV7-3 to TRBJ2-7, with TRBD1 matching 8 bases. With V trimmed by 3 bases and J by 6 bases, 4 bases remained unmatched. Germline-derived CDR1 and CDR2 are SGHTA and FQGTGA. This CDR3 is 13 amino acids long. In nucleotides, the CDR3 is TGTGCCAGCAGCTTTTTGCAGGGGGCCGAGCAGTACTTC. Protein sequence: CASSFLQGAEQYF.

The chain employs TRBV9 and TRBJ2-1, with 8 bases fitting TRBD1. Trimming cost V 3 bases and J 14 bases; bases outside gene matches: 16. Germline CDR1 is SGDLS and CDR2 is YYNGEE. This CDR3 spans 15 amino acids. DNA of the CDR3: TGTGCCAGCAGCGAGAGTGGGACCGGGACAGGCGTAAAGTTCTTC. This gives the protein CASSESGTGTGVKFF. Variable domain in full (rest from reference TRBV9 and TRBJ2-1): DSGVTQTPKHLITATGQRVTLRCSPRSGDLSVYWYQQSLDQGLQFLIQYYNGEERAKGNILERFSAQQFPDLHSELNLSSLELGDSALYFCASSESGTGTGVKFFGPGTRLTVL.

Here the CDR3 DNA reads TGTGCCAGCAGTTTCCCCGCGGATGACACCGGGGAGCTGTTTTTT. This translates into CASSFPADDTGELFF. This chain uses TRBV27 with TRBJ2-2; D remains ambiguous. The V end lost 3 bases, the J end lost 3 bases, and 11 bases lay between the germline ends. The V gene's germline CDR1 is MNHEY and CDR2 SMNVEV (reference sequence). The CDR3 loop spans 15 amino acids.

CDR3 nucleotide sequence: TGCGCCAGCAGCCCGTCCGGGACTAGCGGACCTTCCTACAATGAGCAGTTCTTC. Translated: CASSPSGTSGPSYNEQFF. The V call is TRBV5-1, the J call TRBJ2-1; TRBD2 matches 11 bases. The CDR3 runs 18 residues. Trimming at V came to 4 bases and at J to 1 base, leaving 10 bases not matched to a gene. CDR1 is SGHRS, CDR2 YFSETQ, per germline.

This clone turned up a few times. The chain recombines TRBV5-4 with TRBJ1-2; D is undetermined. CDR1 and CDR2 (germline): SGHNT, YYREEE (reference sequence). The V end was cut by 0 bases, the J end by 9 bases, with 15 bases between. The CDR3 has 14 amino acids. The CDR3 region is CASSLGGEVYRYTF. CDR3 coding DNA: TGTGCCAGCAGCTTGGGCGGGGAAGTGTATCGCTACACCTTC.

This clone was detected a few times. The genes are TRBV7-7 and TRBJ2-1; the D is unclear. Germline values: CDR1 SSHAT, CDR2 FNYEAQ (reference sequence). The CDR3 loop spans 13 amino acids. V was cut by 2 bases and J by 4 bases, with 6 bases left in between. This chain's CDR3 is CASSLNGYNEQFF. The CDR3 DNA is TGTGCCAGCAGCTTAAATGGGTACAATGAGCAGTTCTTC.

This sequence joins TRBV5-5 and TRBJ1-1, with D possibly matching TRBD1 (5 bases). Germline CDR1 reads SGHKS; CDR2 reads YYEKEE (reference sequence). V was shortened by 0 bases and J by 7 bases, with 10 bases between the two germline ends. This CDR3 comprises 13 residues. This CDR3 reads CASSLERGLEAFF. The DNA for the CDR3 is TGTGCCAGCAGCTTGGAAAGGGGTCTTGAAGCTTTCTTT.

This clone was observed at least ten times. The chain joins TRBV6-6 to TRBJ1-1; D remains unclear. This CDR3 contains 13 residues. Trimming left V 5 bases short and J 0 bases short, with 7 bases between. Germline CDR1 MNHNY, CDR2 SVGAGI (reference sequence). Here the CDR3 DNA reads TGTGCCAGCAGTAGGACGGTGAACACTGAAGCTTTCTTT. Translation: CASSRTVNTEAFF.

This clone was seen more than once but under ten times. V usage is TRBV4-3 and J usage is TRBJ2-3; D gene uncertain. This CDR3 region has 14 residues. Trimming shortened V by 3 bases and J by 2 bases, and 9 bases separated the two germline ends. Germline assignment: CDR1 LGHNA and CDR2 YSLEER. The CDR3 region has the DNA TGCGCCAGCAGCCAGGCCGATGCCACAGATACGCAGTATTTT. It is translated as CASSQADATDTQYF.

This clone has more than one count but fewer than ten. This chain uses TRBV7-9 with TRBJ2-3; TRBD2 aligns across 12 bases. The CDR3 totals 15 residues. V gave up 8 bases and J gave up 5 bases; unmatched junction bases: 8. CDR1 is SEHNR, CDR2 FQNEAQ, per germline (reference sequence). The CDR3 sequence: CASLLAGGSGDTQYF. CDR3 DNA sequence: TGTGCCAGCCTCCTAGCGGGAGGGTCGGGAGATACGCAGTATTTT.

This clone was picked up a small number of times. V usage is TRBV19 and J usage is TRBJ2-7; 9 bases fit TRBD1. CDR1 LNHDA and CDR2 SQIVND come from the germline V gene (reference sequence). J gave up 2 bases and V 7 bases, and 6 bases lay outside the gene matches. The length of the CDR3 is 14 residues. CDR3 in amino acids: CASTRDRAPYEQYF. The CDR3 DNA reads TGTGCCAGTACCCGGGACAGGGCCCCCTACGAGCAGTACTTC.

Worth noting for this clone: A read error is likely here: a far larger clone is one base away. The chain carries TRBV23-1 and TRBJ2-4; D is possibly TRBD1 (5 bases). TRBV23-1 is an open reading frame, and its role is uncertain. The CDR3 extends over 16 amino acids. Trimming stripped 6 bases from V and 6 bases from J, with 21 bases between. The chain's CDR3 is CASSQKDIDYGNIQYF. CDR3 DNA sequence: TGCGCCAGCAGCCAAAAGGACATAGATTACGGAAACATTCAGTACTTC.

The chain has TRBV4-3 and TRBJ2-3; D gene ambiguous. Germline V gene sequence: CDR1 LGHNA, CDR2 YSLEER. The CDR3 loop spans 13 amino acids. Trimming stripped 3 bases from V and 2 bases from J, with 6 bases between. CDR3 in DNA: TGCGCCAGCAGCCACGAAACCACAGATACGCAGTATTTT. It specifies CASSHETTDTQYF.

This clone was seen a few times. V gene TRBV29-1 combines with J gene TRBJ2-1, with TRBD1 as a possible D gene (5 bases). V was clipped by 0 bases and J by 3 bases, with 15 bases between them. CDR3 length equals 16 residues. CDR1 and CDR2 (germline): SQVTM, ANQGSEA. CDR3 nucleotides: TGCAGCGTTGAAGATTTCAGACAGACGAGCTACAATGAGCAGTTCTTC. Its translation: CSVEDFRQTSYNEQFF.

The V call is TRBV6-5, the J call TRBJ2-7, with D maybe TRBD1 (6 bases). Germline CDR1 reads MNHEY; CDR2 reads SVGAGI. The V end lost 1 base, the J end lost 6 bases, and 13 bases lay between the germline ends. The CDR3 contains 14 residues. Written as DNA, the CDR3 is TGTGCCAGCAGTTACTTTGGCAGGGGTAGCGAGCAGTACTTC. Translated, it gives CASSYFGRGSEQYF.

This chain connects TRBV5-4 to TRBJ1-2; D call uncertain. Trimming stripped 2 bases from V and 6 bases from J, with 14 bases between. The CDR3 is 14 residues long. Germline V lookup: CDR1 SGHNT, CDR2 YYREEE (reference sequence). The CDR3 DNA sequence: TGTGCCAGCAGCTTCGACAATCCAAGCAATGGCTACACCTTC. Its protein is CASSFDNPSNGYTF.

This clone was found a few times. The chain recombines TRBV11-2 with TRBJ2-2; 8 bases map to TRBD2. V was pared by 2 bases and J by 1 base, with 3 bases of the junction left unmatched. The germline V gene has CDR1 SGHAT and CDR2 FQNNGV. The CDR3 runs 16 residues. The CDR3 nucleotides are TGTGCCAGCAGCTTAATGGCGGGAGGGAACACCGGGGAGCTGTTTTTT. Protein sequence: CASSLMAGGNTGELFF.